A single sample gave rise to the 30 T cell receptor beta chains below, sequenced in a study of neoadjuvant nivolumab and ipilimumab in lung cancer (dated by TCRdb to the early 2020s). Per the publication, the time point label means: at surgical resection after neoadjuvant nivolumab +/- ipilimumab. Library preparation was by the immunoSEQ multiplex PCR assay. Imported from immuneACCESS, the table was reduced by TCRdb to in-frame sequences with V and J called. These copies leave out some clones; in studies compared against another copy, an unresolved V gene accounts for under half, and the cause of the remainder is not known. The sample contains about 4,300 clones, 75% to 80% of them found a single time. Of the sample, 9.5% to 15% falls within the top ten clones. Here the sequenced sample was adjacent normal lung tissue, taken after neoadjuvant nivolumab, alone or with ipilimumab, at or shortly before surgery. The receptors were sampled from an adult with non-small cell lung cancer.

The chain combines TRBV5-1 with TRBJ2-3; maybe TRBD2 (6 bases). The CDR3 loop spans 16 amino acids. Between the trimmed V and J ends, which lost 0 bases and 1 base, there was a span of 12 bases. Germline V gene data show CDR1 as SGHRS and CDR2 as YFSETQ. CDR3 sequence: CASSLGGTHGTDTQYF. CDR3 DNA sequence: TGCGCCAGCAGCTTGGGCGGGACCCACGGCACAGATACGCAGTATTTT.

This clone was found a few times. Here the CDR3 DNA reads TGTGCCAGCGGGACGAACCATGGACGGTTTAATGAAAAACTGTTTTTT. This translates into CASGTNHGRFNEKLFF. The chain employs TRBV25-1 and TRBJ1-4; the D gene is possibly TRBD1 (5 bases). The germline V and J ends were trimmed by 8 bases and 4 bases, with 20 bases remaining between them. CDR3 size: 16 residues. Germline loops: CDR1 MGHDK, CDR2 SYGVNS.

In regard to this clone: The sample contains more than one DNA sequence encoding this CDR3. CDR3 DNA sequence: TGTGCCAGTAGTATAGGGACAGGGGGCTACGAGCAGTACTTC. It encodes CASSIGTGGYEQYF. The chain is built from TRBV19 and TRBJ2-7; 10 bases are a match to TRBD1. The CDR3 totals 14 residues. The germline V gene encodes CDR1 LNHDA and CDR2 SQIVND (reference sequence). With V trimmed by 1 base and J by 3 bases, 0 bases remained unmatched.

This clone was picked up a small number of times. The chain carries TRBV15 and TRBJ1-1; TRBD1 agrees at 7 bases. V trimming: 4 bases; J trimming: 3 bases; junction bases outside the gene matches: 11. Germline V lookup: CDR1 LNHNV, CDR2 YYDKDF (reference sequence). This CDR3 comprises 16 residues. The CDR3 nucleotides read TGTGCCACCAGCAACTACGAACAGGGGTTAGACACTGAAGCTTTCTTT. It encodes CATSNYEQGLDTEAFF.

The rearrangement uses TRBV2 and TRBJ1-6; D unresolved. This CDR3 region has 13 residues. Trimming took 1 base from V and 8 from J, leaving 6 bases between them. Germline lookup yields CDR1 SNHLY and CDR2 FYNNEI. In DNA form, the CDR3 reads TGTGCCAGCAGTGAAGGGTGGGATTCACCCCTCCACTTT. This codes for CASSEGWDSPLHF. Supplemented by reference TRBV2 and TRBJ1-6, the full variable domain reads EPEVTQTPSHQVTQMGQEVILRCVPISNHLYFYWYRQILGQKVEFLVSFYNNEISEKSEIFDDQFSVERPDGSNFTLKIRSTKLEDSAMYFCASSEGWDSPLHFGNGTRLTVT.

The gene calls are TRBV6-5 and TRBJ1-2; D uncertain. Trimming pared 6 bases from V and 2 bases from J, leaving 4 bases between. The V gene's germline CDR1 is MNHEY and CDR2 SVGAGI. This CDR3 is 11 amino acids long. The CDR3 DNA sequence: TGTGCCAGCAGGGACAACTATGGCTACACCTTC. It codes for CASRDNYGYTF.

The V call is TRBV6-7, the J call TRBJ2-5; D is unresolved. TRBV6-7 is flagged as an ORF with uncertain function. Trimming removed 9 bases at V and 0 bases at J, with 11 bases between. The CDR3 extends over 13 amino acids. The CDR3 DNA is TGTGCCAGTACATCGGACCACCAAGAGACCCAGTACTTC. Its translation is CASTSDHQETQYF.

The CDR3 protein is CASSDPGSTF. The CDR3 DNA follows: TGTGCCAGCAGTGACCCGGGGTCCACCTTC. The rearrangement links TRBV2 to TRBJ1-2; D is unresolved. There are 10 residues in the CDR3. The germline V gene has CDR1 SNHLY and CDR2 FYNNEI. V was pared by 3 bases and J by 13 bases, with 9 bases between.

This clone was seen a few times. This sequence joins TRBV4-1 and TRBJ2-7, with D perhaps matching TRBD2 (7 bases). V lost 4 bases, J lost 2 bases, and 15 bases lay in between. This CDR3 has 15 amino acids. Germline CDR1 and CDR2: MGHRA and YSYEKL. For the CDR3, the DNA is TGCGCCAGCAGCCTCCTCCGCGGGGGCGCCTACGAGCAGTACTTC. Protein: CASSLLRGGAYEQYF.

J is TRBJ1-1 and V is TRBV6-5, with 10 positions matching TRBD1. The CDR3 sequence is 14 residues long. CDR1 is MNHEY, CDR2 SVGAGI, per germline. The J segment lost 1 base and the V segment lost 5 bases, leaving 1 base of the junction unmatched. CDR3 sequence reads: CASSRQGANTEAFF. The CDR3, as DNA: TGTGCCAGCAGTCGACAGGGGGCGAACACTGAAGCTTTCTTT.

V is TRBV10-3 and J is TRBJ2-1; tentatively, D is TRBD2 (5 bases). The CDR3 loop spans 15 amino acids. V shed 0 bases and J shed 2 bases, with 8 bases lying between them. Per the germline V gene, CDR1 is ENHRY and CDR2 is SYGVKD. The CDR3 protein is CAISESGEPYNEQFF. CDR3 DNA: TGTGCCATCAGTGAGTCCGGGGAACCCTACAATGAGCAGTTCTTC.

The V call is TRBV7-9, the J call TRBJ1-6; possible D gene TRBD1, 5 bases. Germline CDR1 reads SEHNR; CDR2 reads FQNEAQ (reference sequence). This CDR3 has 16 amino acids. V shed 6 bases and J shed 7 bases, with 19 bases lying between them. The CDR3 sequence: CASRRNSRGGNSPLHF. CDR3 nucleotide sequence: TGTGCCAGCAGACGTAACTCGAGGGGTGGAAATTCACCCCTCCACTTT.

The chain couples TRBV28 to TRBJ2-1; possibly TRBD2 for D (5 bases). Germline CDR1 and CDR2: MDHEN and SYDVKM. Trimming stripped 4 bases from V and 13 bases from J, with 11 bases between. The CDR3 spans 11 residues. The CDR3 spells CASSSTRAQFF. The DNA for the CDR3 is TGTGCCAGCAGTTCTACGAGGGCCCAGTTCTTC.

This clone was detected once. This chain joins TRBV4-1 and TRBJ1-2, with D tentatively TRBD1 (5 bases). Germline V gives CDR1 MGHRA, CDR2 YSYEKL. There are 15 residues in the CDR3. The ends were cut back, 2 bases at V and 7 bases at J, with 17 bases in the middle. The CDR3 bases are TGCGCCAGCAGCCAACCCCTCGGAGGCACAGGTGGCTACACCTTC. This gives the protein CASSQPLGGTGGYTF.

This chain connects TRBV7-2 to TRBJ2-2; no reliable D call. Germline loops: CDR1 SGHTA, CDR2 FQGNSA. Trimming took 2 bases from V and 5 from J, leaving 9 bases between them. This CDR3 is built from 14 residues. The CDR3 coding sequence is TGTGCCAGCAGCTTAATTCTGAGGACCGGGGAGCTGTTTTTT. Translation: CASSLILRTGELFF.

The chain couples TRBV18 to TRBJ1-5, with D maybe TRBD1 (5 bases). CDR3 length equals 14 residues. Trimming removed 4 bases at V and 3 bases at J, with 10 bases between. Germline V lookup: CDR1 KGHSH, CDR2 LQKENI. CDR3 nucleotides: TGTGCCAGCTCACGCGCAGGGTACAATCAGCCCCAGCATTTT. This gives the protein CASSRAGYNQPQHF.

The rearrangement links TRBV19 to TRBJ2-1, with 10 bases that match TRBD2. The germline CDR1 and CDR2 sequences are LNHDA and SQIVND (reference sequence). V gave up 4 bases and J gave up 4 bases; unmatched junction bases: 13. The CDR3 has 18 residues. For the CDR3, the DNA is TGTGCCAGTAGTAGGACTAGCGGAAGGGGATCCGCTTACAATGAGCAGTTCTTC. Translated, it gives CASSRTSGRGSAYNEQFF.

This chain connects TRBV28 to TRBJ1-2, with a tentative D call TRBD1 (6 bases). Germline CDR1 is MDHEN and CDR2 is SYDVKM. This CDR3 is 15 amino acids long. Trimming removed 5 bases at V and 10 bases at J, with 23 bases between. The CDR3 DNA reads TGTGCCAGCAGTCCCACCTCGGACAGTCGTCGTGACTACACCTTC. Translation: CASSPTSDSRRDYTF.

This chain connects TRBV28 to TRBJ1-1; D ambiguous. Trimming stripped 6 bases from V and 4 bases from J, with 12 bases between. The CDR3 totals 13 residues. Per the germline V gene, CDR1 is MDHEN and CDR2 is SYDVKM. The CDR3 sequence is CASRSSYSTEAFF. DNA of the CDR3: TGTGCCAGCAGATCTTCATACTCCACTGAAGCTTTCTTT.

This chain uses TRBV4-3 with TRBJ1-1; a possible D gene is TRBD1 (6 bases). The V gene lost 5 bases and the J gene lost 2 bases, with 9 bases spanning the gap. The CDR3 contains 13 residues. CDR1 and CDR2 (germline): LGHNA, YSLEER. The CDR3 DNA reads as TGCGCCAGCAGCGGACAGAAAAACACTGAAGCTTTCTTT. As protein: CASSGQKNTEAFF.

The CDR3 nucleotides read TGTGCCAGCAGCTTAAATTGGGTGACAAGCCGGGAGACCCAGTACTTC. Residues: CASSLNWVTSRETQYF. V gene TRBV7-9 combines with J gene TRBJ2-5; D remains unclear. Germline CDR1 and CDR2: SEHNR and FQNEAQ (reference sequence). The V end was cut by 2 bases, the J end by 5 bases, with 18 bases between. The CDR3 contains 16 residues. The entire variable domain, with the rest obtained from reference TRBV7-9 and TRBJ2-5, is as follows: DTGVSQNPRHKITKRGQNVTFRCDPISEHNRLYWYRQTLGQGPEFLTYFQNEAQLEKSRLLSDRFSAERPKGSFSTLEIQRTEQGDSAMYLCASSLNWVTSRETQYFGPGTRLLVL.

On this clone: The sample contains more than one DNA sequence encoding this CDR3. CDR3 nucleotides: TGTGCCAGCAGTGCATACACCGGGGAGCTGTTTTTT. It codes for CASSAYTGELFF. The chain combines TRBV25-1 with TRBJ2-2; D gene unclear. The CDR3 has 12 amino acids. V was cut by 4 bases and J by 3 bases, with 3 bases left in between. CDR1 and CDR2 from the germline V gene are MGHDK and SYGVNS.

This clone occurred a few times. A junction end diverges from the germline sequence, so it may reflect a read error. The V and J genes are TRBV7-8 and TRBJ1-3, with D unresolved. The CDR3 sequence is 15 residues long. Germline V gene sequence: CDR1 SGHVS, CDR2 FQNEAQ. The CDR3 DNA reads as TGTGCCAGCAGCTTATCGGTTTGGAGTGGAGACACCATATATTTT. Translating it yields CASSLSVWSGDTIYF.

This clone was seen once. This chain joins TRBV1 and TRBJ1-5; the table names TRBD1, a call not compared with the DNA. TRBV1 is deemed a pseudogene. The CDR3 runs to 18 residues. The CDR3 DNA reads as TGCACCAGCAGCCAAGGGACAGGGCGCCTGGGAGGCAATCAGCCCCAGCATTTT. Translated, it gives CTSSQGTGRLGGNQPQHF.

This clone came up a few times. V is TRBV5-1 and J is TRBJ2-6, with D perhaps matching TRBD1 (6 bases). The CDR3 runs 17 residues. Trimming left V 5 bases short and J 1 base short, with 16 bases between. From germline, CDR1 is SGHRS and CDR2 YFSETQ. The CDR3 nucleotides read TGCGCCAGCAGTTCCGGACAGCCTTCGTCTGGGGCCAACGTCCTGACTTTC. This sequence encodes CASSSGQPSSGANVLTF.

The CDR3, as DNA: TGTGCCAGCAGTTTAACTACTACAGGGACCTACGAGCAGTACTTC. Residues: CASSLTTTGTYEQYF. This chain uses TRBV28 with TRBJ2-7; TRBD1 might be the D (6 bases). The CDR3 runs 15 residues. Trimming took off 2 bases at V and 2 bases at J, with 13 bases between the two ends. The germline gives CDR1 MDHEN, CDR2 SYDVKM.

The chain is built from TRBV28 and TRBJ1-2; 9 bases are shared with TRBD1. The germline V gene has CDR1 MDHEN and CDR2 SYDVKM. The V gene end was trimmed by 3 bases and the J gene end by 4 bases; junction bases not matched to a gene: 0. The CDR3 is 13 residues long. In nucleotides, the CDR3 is TGTGCCAGCAGTTTGGGACAGGGCTATGGCTACACCTTC. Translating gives CASSLGQGYGYTF.

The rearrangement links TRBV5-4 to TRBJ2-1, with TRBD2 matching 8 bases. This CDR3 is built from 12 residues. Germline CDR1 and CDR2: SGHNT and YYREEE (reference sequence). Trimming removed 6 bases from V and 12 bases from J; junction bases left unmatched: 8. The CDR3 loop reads CASNPAGDRQFF. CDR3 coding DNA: TGTGCCAGCAACCCAGCGGGGGACCGGCAGTTCTTC.

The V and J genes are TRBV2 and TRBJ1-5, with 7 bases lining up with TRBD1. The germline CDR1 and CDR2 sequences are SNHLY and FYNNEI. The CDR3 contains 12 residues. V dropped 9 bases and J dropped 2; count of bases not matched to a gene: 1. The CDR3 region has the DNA TGTGCCAGTACAGGGGGCAATCAGCCCCAGCATTTT. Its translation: CASTGGNQPQHF.

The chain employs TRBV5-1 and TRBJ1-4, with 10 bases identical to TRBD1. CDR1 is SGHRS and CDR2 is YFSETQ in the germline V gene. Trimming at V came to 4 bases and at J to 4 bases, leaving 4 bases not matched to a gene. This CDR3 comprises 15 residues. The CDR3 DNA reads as TGCGCCAGCAGCATAGGGACAGGGGTTAATGAAAAACTGTTTTTT. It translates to CASSIGTGVNEKLFF.